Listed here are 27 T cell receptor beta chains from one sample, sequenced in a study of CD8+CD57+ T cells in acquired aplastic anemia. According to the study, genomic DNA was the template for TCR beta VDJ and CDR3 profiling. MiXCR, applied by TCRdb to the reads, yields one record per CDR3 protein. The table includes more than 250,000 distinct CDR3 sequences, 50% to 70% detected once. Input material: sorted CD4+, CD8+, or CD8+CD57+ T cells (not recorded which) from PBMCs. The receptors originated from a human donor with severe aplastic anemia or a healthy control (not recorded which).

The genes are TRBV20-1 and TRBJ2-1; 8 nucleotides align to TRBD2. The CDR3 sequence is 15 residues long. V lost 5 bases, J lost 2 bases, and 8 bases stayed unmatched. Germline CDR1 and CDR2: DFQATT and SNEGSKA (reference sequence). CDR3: CSALPGLGTYNEQFF. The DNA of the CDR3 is TGCAGTGCTCTACCGGGACTAGGGACCTACAATGAGCAGTTCTTC.

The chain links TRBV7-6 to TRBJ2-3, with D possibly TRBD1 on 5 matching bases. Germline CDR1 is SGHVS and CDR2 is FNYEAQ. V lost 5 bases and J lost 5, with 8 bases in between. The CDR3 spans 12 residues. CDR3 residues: CASSPTGDTQYF. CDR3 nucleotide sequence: TGTGCCAGCAGCCCTACAGGAGATACGCAGTATTTT.

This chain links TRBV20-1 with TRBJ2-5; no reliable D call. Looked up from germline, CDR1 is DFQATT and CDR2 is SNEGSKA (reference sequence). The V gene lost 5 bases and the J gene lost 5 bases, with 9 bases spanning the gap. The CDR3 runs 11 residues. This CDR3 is CSAGPGETQYF. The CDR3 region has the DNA TGCAGTGCTGGACCTGGGGAGACCCAGTACTTC.

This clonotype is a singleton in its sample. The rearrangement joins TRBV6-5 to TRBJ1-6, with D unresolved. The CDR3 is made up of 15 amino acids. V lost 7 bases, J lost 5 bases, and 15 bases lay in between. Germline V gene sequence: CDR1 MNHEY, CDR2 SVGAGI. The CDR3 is CASTFRDRDNSPLHF. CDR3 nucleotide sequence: TGTGCCAGCACCTTCCGGGATCGAGATAATTCACCCCTCCACTTT.

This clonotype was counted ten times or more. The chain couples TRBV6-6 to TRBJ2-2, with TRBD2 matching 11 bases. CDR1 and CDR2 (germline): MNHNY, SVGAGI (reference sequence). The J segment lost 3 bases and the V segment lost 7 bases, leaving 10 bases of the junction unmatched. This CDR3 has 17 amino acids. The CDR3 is CASTSLSGLADTGELFF. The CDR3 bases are TGTGCCAGCACCAGCCTTTCGGGACTAGCGGACACCGGGGAGCTGTTTTTT.

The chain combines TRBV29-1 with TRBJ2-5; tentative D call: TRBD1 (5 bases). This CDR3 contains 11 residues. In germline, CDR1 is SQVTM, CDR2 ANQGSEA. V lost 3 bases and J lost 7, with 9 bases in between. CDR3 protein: CSVEADRTQYF. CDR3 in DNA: TGCAGCGTTGAGGCCGACAGGACCCAGTACTTC.

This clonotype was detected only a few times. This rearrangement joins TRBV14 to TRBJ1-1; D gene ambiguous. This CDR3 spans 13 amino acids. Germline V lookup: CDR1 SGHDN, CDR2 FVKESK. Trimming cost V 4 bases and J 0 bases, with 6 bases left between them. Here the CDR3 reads CASSLKMNTEAFF. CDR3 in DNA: TGTGCCAGCAGCCTTAAAATGAACACTGAAGCTTTCTTT. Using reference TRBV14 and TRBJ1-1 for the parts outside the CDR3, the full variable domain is EAGVTQFPSHSVIEKGQTVTLRCDPISGHDNLYWYRRVMGKEIKFLLHFVKESKQDESGMPNNRFLAERTGGTYSTLKVQPAELEDSGVYFCASSLKMNTEAFFGQGTRLTVV.

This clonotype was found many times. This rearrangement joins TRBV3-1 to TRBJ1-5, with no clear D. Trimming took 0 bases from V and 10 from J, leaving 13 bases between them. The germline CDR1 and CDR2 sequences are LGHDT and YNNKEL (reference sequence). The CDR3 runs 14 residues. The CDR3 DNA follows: TGTGCCAGCAGCCAAGATCAAGGGTCGGGTCCCCAGCATTTT. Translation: CASSQDQGSGPQHF.

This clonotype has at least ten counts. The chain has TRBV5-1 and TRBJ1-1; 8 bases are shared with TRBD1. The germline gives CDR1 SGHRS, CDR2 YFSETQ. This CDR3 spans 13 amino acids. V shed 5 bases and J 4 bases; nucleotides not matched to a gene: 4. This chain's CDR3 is CASRDRVITEAFF. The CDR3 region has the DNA TGCGCCAGCAGGGACAGGGTGATCACTGAAGCTTTCTTT.

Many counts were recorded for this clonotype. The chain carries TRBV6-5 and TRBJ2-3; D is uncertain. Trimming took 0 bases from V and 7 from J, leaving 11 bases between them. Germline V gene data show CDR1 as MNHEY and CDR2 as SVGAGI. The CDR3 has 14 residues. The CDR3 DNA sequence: TGTGCCAGCAGTTACTCAGGAGCCCCCTATACGCAGTATTTT. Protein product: CASSYSGAPYTQYF.

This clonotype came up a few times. The DNA of the CDR3 is TGTGCCAGCAGTTACTCTACAGGGTTTGGGACCGGGGAGCTGTTTTTT. Translated: CASSYSTGFGTGELFF. The gene calls are TRBV6-5 and TRBJ2-2; D is possibly TRBD1 (6 bases). The CDR3 is 16 residues long. The V end was cut by 0 bases, the J end by 5 bases, with 13 bases between. Germline-derived CDR1 and CDR2 are MNHEY and SVGAGI.

This chain's CDR3 is CAIIKNTEAFF. The CDR3, as DNA: TGTGCCATCATAAAGAACACTGAAGCTTTCTTT. The rearrangement joins TRBV10-3 to TRBJ1-1, with no clear D. Between the trimmed V and J ends, which lost 7 bases and 1 base, there was a span of 4 bases. The length of the CDR3 is 11 residues. The germline gives CDR1 ENHRY, CDR2 SYGVKD.

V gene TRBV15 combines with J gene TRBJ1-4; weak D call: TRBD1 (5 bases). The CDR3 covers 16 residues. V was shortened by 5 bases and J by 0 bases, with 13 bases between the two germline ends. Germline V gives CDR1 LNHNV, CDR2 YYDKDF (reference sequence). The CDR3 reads CATSLRVLATNEKLFF. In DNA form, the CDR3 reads TGTGCCACCAGCCTCAGGGTTCTGGCAACTAATGAAAAACTGTTTTTT.

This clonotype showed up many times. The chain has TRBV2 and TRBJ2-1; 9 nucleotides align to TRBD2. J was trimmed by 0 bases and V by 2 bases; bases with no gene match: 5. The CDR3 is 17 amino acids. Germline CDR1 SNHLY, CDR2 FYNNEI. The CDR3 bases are TGTGCCAGCAGTGAAATCCTAGCGGGGACCTCCTACAATGAGCAGTTCTTC. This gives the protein CASSEILAGTSYNEQFF. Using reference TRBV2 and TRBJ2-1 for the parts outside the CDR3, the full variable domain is EPEVTQTPSHQVTQMGQEVILRCVPISNHLYFYWYRQILGQKVEFLVSFYNNEISEKSEIFDDQFSVERPDGSNFTLKIRSTKLEDSAMYFCASSEILAGTSYNEQFFGPGTRLTVL.

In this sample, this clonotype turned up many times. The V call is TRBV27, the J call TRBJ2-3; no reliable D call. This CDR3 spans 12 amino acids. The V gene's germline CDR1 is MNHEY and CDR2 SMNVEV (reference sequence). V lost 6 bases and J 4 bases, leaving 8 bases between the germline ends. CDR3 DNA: TGTGCCAGCAGGATGAGTGCAGATACGCAGTATTTT. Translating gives CASRMSADTQYF.

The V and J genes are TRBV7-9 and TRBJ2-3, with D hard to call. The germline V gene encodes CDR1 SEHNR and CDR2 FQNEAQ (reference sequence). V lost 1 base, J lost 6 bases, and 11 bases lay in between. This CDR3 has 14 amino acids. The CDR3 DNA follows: TGTGCCAGCAGCTTAGGGTTCGGGTTGGATACGCAGTATTTT. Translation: CASSLGFGLDTQYF.

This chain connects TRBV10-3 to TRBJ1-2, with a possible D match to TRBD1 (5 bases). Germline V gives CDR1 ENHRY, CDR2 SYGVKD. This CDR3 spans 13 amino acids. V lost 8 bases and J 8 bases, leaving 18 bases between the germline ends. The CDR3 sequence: CAISERGEWGYTF. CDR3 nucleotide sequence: TGTGCCATCTCTGAGCGGGGGGAGTGGGGCTACACCTTC.

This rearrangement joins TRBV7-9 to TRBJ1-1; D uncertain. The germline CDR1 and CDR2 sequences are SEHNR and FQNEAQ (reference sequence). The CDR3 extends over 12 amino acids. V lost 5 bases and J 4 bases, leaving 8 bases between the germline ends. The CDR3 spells CASSDTGTEAFF. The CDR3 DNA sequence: TGTGCCAGCAGCGACACCGGCACTGAAGCTTTCTTT.

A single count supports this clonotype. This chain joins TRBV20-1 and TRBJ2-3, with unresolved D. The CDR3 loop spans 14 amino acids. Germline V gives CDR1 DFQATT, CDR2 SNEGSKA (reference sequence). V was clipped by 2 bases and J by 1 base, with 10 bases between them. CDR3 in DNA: TGCAGTGCTAGACGCCGTTTTCGCACAGATACGCAGTATTTT. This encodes CSARRRFRTDTQYF.

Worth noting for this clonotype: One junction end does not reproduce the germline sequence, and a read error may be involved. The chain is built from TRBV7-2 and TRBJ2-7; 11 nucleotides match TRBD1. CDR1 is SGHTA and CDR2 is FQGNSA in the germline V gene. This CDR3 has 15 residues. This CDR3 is CASSLGQGASYKQYF. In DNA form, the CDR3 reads TGTGCCAGCAGCCTCGGACAGGGGGCCTCCTACAAGCAGTACTTC.

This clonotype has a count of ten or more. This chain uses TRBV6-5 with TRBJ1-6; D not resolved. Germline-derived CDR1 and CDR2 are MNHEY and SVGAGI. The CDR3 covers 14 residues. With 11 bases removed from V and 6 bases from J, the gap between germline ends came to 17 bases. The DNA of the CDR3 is TGTGCCTCCCGGGGAGGATCGGGTAATTCACCCCTCCACTTT. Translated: CASRGGSGNSPLHF.

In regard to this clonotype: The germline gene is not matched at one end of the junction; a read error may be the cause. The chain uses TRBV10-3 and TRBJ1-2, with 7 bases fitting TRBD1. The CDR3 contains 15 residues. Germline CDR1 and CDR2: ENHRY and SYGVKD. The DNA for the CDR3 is TGTGCCATCAGTGAAAACAGGGGCACGGTCGAACAAACTATCTTC. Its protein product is CAISENRGTVEQTIF.

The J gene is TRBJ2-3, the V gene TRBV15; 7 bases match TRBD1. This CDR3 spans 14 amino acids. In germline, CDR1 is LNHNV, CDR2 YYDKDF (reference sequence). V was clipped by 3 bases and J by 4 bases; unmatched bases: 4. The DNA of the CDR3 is TGTGCCACCAGCAGTAGGCAGGGGGCAGATACGCAGTATTTT. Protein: CATSSRQGADTQYF.

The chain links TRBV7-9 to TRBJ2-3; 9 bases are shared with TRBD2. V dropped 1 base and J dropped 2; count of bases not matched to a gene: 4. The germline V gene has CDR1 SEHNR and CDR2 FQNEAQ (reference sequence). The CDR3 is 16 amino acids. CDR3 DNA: TGTGCCAGCAGCTTAGTATCTAGCGGGGCCACAGATACGCAGTATTTT. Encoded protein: CASSLVSSGATDTQYF.

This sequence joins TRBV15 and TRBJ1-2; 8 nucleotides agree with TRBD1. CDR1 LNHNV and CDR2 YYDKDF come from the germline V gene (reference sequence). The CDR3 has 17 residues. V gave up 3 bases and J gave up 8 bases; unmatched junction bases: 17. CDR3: CATSSQDPRTGLRGYTF. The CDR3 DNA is TGTGCCACCAGCAGCCAAGATCCTAGGACAGGGTTGAGGGGCTACACCTTC.

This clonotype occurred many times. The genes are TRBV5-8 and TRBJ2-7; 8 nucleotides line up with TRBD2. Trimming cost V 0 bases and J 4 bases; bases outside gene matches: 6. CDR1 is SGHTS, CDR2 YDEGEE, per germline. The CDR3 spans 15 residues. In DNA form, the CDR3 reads TGTGCCAGCAGCTTGGGGGTAGCGGGGTTTTACGAGCAGTACTTC. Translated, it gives CASSLGVAGFYEQYF.

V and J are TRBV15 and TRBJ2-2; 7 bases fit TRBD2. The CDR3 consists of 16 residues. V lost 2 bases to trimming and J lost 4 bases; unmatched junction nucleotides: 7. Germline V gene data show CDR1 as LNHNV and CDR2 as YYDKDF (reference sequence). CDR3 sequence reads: CATSRPRGSATGELFF. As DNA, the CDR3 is TGTGCCACCAGCAGACCGCGGGGGTCGGCCACCGGGGAGCTGTTTTTT.